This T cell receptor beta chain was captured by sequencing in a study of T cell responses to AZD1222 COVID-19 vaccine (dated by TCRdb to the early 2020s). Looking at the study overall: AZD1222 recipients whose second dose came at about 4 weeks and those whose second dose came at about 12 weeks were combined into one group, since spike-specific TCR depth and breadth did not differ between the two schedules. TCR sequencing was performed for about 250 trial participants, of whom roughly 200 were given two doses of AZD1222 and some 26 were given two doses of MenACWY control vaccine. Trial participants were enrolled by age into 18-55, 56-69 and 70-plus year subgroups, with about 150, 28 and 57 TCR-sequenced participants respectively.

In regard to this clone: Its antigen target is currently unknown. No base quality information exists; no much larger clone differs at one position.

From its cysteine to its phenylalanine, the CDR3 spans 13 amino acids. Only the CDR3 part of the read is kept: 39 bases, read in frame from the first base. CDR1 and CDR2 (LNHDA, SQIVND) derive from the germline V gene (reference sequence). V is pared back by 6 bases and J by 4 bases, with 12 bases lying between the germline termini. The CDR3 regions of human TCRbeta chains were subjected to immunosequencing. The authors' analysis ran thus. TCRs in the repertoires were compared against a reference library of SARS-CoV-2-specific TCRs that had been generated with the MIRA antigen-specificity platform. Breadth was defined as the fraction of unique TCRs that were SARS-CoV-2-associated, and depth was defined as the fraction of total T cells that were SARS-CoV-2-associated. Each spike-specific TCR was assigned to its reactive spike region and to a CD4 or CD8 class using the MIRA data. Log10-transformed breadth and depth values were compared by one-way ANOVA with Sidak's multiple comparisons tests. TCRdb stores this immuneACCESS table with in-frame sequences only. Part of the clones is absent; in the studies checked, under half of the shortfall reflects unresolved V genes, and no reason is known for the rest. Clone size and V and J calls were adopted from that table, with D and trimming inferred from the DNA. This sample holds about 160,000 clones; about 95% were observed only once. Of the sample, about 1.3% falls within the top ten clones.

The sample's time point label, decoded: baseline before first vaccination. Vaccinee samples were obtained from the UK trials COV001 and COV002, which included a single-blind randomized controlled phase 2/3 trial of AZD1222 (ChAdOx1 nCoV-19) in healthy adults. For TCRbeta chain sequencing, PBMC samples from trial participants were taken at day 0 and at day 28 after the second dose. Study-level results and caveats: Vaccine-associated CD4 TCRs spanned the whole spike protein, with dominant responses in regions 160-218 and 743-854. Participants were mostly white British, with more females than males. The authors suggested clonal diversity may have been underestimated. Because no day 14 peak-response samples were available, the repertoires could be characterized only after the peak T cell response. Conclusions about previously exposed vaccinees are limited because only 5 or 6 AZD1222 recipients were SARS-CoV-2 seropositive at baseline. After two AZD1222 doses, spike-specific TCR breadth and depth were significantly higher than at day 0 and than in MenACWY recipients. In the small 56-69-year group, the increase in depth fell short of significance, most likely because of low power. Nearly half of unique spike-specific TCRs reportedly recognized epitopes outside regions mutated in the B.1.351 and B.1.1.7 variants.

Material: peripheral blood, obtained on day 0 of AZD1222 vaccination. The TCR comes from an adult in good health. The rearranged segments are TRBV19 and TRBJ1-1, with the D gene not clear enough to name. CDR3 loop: CASSPVESTEAFF. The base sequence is TGTGCCAGTAGCCCGGTTGAGAGCACTGAAGCTTTCTTT.